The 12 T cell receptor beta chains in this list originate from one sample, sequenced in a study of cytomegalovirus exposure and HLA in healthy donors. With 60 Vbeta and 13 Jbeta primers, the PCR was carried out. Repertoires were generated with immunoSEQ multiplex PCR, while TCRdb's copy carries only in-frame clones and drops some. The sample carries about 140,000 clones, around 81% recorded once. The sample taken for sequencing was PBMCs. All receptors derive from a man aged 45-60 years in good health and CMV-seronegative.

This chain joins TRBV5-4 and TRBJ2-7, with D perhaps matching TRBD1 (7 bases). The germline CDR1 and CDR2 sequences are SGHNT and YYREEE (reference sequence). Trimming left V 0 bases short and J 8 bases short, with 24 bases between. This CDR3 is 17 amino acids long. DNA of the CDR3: TGTGCCAGCAGCTTGGAGAGATCGGGCGGGGAAGGGGGCCAGCAGTACTTC. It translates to CASSLERSGGEGGQQYF.

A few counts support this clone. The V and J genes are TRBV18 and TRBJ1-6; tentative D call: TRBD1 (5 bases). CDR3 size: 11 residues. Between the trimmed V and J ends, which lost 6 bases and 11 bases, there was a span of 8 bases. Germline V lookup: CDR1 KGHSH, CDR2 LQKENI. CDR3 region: CASSQGAPLHF. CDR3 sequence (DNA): TGTGCCAGCTCCCAAGGGGCACCCCTCCACTTT.

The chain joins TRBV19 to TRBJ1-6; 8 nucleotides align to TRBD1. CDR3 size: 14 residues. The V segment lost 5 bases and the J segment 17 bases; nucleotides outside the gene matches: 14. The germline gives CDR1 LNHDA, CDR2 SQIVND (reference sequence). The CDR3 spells CASSSRRGTGPVHF. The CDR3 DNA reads TGTGCCAGTAGTTCACGTCGGGGGACAGGCCCCGTCCACTTT.

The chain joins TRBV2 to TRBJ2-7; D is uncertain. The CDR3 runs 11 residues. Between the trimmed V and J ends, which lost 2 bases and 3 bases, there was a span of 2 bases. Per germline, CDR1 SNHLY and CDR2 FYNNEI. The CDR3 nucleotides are TGTGCCAGCAGTGAACACTACGAGCAGTACTTC. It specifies CASSEHYEQYF.

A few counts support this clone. CDR3 in DNA: TGTGCCAGTCGGGACAGGCTGAACACTGAAGCTTTCTTT. It specifies CASRDRLNTEAFF. The chain uses TRBV6-5 and TRBJ1-1; 8 bases map to TRBD1. From germline, CDR1 is MNHEY and CDR2 SVGAGI. The CDR3 runs to 13 residues. Germline trimming cut 9 bases from V and 0 bases from J; bases unmatched to any gene: 3.

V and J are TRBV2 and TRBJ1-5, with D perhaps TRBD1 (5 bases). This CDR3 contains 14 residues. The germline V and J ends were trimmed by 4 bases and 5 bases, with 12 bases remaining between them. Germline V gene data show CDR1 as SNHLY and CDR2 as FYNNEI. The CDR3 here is CASSVEGSHQPQHF. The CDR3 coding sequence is TGTGCCAGCAGTGTGGAGGGGAGCCATCAGCCCCAGCATTTT.

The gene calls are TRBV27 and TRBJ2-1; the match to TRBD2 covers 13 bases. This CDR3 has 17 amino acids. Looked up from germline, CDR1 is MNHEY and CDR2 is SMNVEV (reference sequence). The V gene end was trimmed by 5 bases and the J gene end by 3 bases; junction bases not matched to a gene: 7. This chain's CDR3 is CASSGGTSGVYYNEQFF. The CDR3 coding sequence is TGTGCCAGCAGTGGGGGGACTAGCGGGGTGTACTACAATGAGCAGTTCTTC.

The DNA of the CDR3 is TGTGCCAGCAGCTTGGACCCAGGCTCTGGAAACACCATATATTTT. This encodes CASSLDPGSGNTIYF. V and J are TRBV5-4 and TRBJ1-3; D not certain. This CDR3 region has 15 residues. Germline V gene lookup returns CDR1 SGHNT and CDR2 YYREEE (reference sequence). V lost 0 bases to trimming and J lost 0 bases, with 7 bases between them.

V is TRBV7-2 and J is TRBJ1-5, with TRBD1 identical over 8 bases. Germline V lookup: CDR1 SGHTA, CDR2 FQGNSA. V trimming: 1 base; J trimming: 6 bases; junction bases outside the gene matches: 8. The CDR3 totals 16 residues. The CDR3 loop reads CASSLETGRGLQPQHF. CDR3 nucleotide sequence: TGTGCCAGCAGCTTAGAAACTGGCAGGGGGCTTCAGCCCCAGCATTTT.

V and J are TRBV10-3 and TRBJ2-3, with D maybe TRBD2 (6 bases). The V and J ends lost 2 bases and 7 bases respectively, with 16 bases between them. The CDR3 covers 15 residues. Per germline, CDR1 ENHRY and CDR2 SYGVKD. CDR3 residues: CAISELERGGNTQYF. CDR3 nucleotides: TGTGCCATCAGTGAGCTGGAGCGTGGCGGGAATACGCAGTATTTT.

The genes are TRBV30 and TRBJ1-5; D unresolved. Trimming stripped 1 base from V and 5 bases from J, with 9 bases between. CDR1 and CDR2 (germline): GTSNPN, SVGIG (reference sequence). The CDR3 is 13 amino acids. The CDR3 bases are TGTGCCTGGAGTGGCCACAGCTATCAGCCCCAGCATTTT. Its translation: CAWSGHSYQPQHF.

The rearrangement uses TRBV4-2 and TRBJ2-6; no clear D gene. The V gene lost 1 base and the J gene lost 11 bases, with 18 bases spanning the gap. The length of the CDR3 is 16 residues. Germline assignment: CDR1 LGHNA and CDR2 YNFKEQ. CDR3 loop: CASSQGPAEPSYVLTF. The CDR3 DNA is TGTGCCAGCAGCCAAGGGCCGGCGGAGCCCTCATACGTCCTGACTTTC.